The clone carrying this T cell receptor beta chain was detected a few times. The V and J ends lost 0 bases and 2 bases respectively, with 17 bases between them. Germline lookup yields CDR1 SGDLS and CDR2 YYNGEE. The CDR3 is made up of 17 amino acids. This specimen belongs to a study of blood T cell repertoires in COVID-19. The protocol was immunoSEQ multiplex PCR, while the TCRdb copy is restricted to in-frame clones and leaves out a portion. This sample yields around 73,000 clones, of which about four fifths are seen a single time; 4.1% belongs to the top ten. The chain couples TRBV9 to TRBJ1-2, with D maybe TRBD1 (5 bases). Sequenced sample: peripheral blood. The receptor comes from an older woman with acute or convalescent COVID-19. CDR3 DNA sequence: TGTGCCAGCAGCGTAGCTCTCGGGGGAGGGGTAAACTATGGCTACACCTTC. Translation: CASSVALGGGVNYGYTF. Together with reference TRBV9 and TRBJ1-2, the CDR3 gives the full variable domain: DSGVTQTPKHLITATGQRVTLRCSPRSGDLSVYWYQQSLDQGLQFLIQYYNGEERAKGNILERFSAQQFPDLHSELNLSSLELGDSALYFCASSVALGGGVNYGYTFGSGTRLTVV.